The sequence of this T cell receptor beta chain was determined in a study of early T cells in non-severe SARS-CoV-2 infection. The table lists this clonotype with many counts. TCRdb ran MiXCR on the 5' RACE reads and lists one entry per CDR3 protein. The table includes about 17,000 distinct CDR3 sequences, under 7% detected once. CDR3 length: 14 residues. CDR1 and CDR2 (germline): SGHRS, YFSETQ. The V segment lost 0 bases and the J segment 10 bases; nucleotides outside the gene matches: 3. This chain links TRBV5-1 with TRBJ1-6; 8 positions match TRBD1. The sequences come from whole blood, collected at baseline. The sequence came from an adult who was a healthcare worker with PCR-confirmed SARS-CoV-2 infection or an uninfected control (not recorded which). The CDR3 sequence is CASSLAAGGSPLHF. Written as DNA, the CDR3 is TGCGCCAGCAGCTTGGCCGCAGGGGGCTCACCCCTCCACTTT.